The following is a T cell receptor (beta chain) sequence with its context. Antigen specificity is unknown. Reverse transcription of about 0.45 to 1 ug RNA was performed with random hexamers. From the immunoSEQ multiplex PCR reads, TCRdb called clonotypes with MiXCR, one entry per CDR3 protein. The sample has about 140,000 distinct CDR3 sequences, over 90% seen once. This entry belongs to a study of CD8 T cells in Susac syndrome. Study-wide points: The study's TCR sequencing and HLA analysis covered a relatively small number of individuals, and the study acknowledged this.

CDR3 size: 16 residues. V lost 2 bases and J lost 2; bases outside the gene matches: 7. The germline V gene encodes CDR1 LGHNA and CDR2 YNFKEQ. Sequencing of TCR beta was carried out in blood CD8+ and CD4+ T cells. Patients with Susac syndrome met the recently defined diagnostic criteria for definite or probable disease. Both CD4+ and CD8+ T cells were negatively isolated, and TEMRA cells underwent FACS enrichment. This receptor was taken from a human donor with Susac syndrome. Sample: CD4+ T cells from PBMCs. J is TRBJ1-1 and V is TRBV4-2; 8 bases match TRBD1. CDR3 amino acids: CASSQPDRDSNTEAFF. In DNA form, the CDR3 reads TGTGCCAGCAGCCAACCGGACAGGGACTCCAACACTGAAGCTTTCTTT.